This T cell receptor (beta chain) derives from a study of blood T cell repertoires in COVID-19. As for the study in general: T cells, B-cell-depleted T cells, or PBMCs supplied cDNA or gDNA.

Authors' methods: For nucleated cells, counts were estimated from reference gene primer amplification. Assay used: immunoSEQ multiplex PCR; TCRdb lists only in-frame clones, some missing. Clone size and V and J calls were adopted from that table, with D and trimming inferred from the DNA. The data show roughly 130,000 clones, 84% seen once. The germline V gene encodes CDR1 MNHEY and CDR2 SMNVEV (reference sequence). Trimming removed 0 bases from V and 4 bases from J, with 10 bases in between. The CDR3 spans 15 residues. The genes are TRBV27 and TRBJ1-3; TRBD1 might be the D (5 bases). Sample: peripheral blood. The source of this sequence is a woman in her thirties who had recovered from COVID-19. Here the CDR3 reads CASSLSGGSGNTIYF. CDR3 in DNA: TGTGCCAGCAGTTTATCGGGGGGATCAGGAAACACCATATATTTT.